This is a list of T cell receptor beta chains from one sample in a study of blood T cells in healthy people across ages. TCRdb re-analysed the 5' RACE reads in MiXCR, keeping a single row per CDR3 protein. The profile shows 250,000 to 300,000 distinct CDR3 sequences, 27% of them singletons. Material: blood. Source of these receptors: a woman in her sixties or seventies in good health. Each CDR3 is given with its conserved first and last residue. Each record gives: CDR3 DNA, CDR3 protein, J gene, D gene, clone size, V gene. A D gene is named only where the DNA matches it firmly. Some rows mark clone size as missing; the rest say once, few, many or name a class of expanded clone.

CDR3nt: TGTGCCAGCAGTTTGAGGGGGTCGGGGGCCAACGTCCTGACTTTC
CDR3aa: CASSLRGSGANVLTF
j_gene: TRBJ2-6
d_gene: NA
abundance: many
v_gene: TRBV28

CDR3nt: TGTGCCAGCAGCTTTTCCCTAGCGTGGCGGGAGGGAGGCTACAATGAGCAGTTCTTC
CDR3aa: CASSFSLAWREGGYNEQFF
j_gene: TRBJ2-1
d_gene: TRBD2
abundance: few
v_gene: TRBV7-9

CDR3nt: TGTGCCAGCTCACCACCCAGCGCCCACGAGCAGTACTTC
CDR3aa: CASSPPSAHEQYF
j_gene: TRBJ2-7
d_gene: NA
abundance: NA
v_gene: TRBV18

CDR3nt: TGTGCCAGCAGCTCCTATAGCGGTGCCTACAATGAGCAGTTCTTC
CDR3aa: CASSSYSGAYNEQFF
j_gene: TRBJ2-1
d_gene: NA
abundance: NA
v_gene: TRBV11-2

CDR3nt: TGTGCCAGCAGCTTCTACCCGGGGCAAGCAGGAGAGACCCAGTACTTC
CDR3aa: CASSFYPGQAGETQYF
j_gene: TRBJ2-5
d_gene: NA
abundance: NA
v_gene: TRBV7-2

CDR3nt: TGTGCCAGCAGCTTGAACAGGGAAAAAAACATTCAGTACTTC
CDR3aa: CASSLNREKNIQYF
j_gene: TRBJ2-4
d_gene: NA
abundance: NA
v_gene: TRBV7-3

CDR3nt: TGTGCCAGCAGCTCGCGGGCCGGGCTAGCGGGAGCAGGTACGCAGTATTTT
CDR3aa: CASSSRAGLAGAGTQYF
j_gene: TRBJ2-3
d_gene: TRBD2
abundance: few
v_gene: TRBV11-2

CDR3nt: TGCGCCAGCAGCTTGGGGGGCGGGGGTTTCTACAATGAGCAGTTCTTC
CDR3aa: CASSLGGGGFYNEQFF
j_gene: TRBJ2-1
d_gene: TRBD2
abundance: NA
v_gene: TRBV5-1

CDR3nt: TGTGCCAGCACCCTAGCGGGAGCGCTAGAGACCCAGTACTTC
CDR3aa: CASTLAGALETQYF
j_gene: TRBJ2-5
d_gene: TRBD2
abundance: few
v_gene: TRBV6-5

CDR3nt: TGTGCCAGCAGCCAAGATTGGGGCGATGGCGGCGGCCGCGAGCAGTTCTTC
CDR3aa: CASSQDWGDGGGREQFF
j_gene: TRBJ2-1
d_gene: NA
abundance: NA
v_gene: TRBV4-2

CDR3nt: TGTGCCAGCAGCCCTCGCCTCCTAGCGGACGGGAAAGAGACCCAGTACTTC
CDR3aa: CASSPRLLADGKETQYF
j_gene: TRBJ2-5
d_gene: TRBD2
abundance: few
v_gene: TRBV14

CDR3nt: TGTGCCAGCAGCCCCTCCAGAAAAAGCCGCGAGCAGTACTTC
CDR3aa: CASSPSRKSREQYF
j_gene: TRBJ2-7
d_gene: NA
abundance: few
v_gene: TRBV28

CDR3nt: TGTGCCAGCAGCTTATCGGCGTTTGGGGGCTACACCTTC
CDR3aa: CASSLSAFGGYTF
j_gene: TRBJ1-2
d_gene: NA
abundance: NA
v_gene: TRBV7-9

CDR3nt: TGTGCCAGCAGCGTTGGACCTCGTTACCGGAGCAAGGCAGATACGCAGTATTTT
CDR3aa: CASSVGPRYRSKADTQYF
j_gene: TRBJ2-3
d_gene: NA
abundance: many
v_gene: TRBV9

CDR3nt: TGTGCCAGCTCACCACTGGGACAGGGTTACAATGAGCAGTTCTTC
CDR3aa: CASSPLGQGYNEQFF
j_gene: TRBJ2-1
d_gene: TRBD1
abundance: NA
v_gene: TRBV18

CDR3nt: TGCAGTGCTTTCCCGGGGTTAGCCAAAAACATTCAGTACTTC
CDR3aa: CSAFPGLAKNIQYF
j_gene: TRBJ2-4
d_gene: NA
abundance: few
v_gene: TRBV20-1

CDR3nt: TGTGCCAGCAGCTATAAGACAGGGGGAGGGGAAAAACTGTTTTTT
CDR3aa: CASSYKTGGGEKLFF
j_gene: TRBJ1-4
d_gene: TRBD1
abundance: NA
v_gene: TRBV27

CDR3nt: TGTGCCAGTGGGACAGGGGGACTTGAGCAGTTCTTC
CDR3aa: CASGTGGLEQFF
j_gene: TRBJ2-1
d_gene: TRBD1
abundance: NA
v_gene: TRBV12-3/TRBV12-4

CDR3nt: TGTGCCAGCGTAACGGGTAGCACAGATACGCAGTATTTT
CDR3aa: CASVTGSTDTQYF
j_gene: TRBJ2-3
d_gene: NA
abundance: few
v_gene: TRBV21-1

CDR3nt: TGTGCCAGCAGCTCAGGGACAGGGCTGGCCGGGGAGCTGTTTTTT
CDR3aa: CASSSGTGLAGELFF
j_gene: TRBJ2-2
d_gene: TRBD1
abundance: NA
v_gene: TRBV7-9

CDR3nt: TGTGCCAGCAGTTTTGTAGCGGTCACCGGGGAGCTGTTTTTT
CDR3aa: CASSFVAVTGELFF
j_gene: TRBJ2-2
d_gene: NA
abundance: NA
v_gene: TRBV27

CDR3nt: TGTGCCAGCAGCCCCGGGACTAGCGGGAGGAGGAAGGGCGGGGAGCTGTTTTTT
CDR3aa: CASSPGTSGRRKGGELFF
j_gene: TRBJ2-2
d_gene: TRBD2
abundance: few
v_gene: TRBV9

CDR3nt: TGCACCTTAGAGAGCGGGATTGGCTCCTACAATGAGCAGTTCTTC
CDR3aa: CTLESGIGSYNEQFF
j_gene: TRBJ2-1
d_gene: TRBD2
abundance: few
v_gene: TRBV20-1

CDR3nt: TGTGCCATCAGTGGCCCCGGGACAGGGTCTCCTAACTATGGCTACACCTTC
CDR3aa: CAISGPGTGSPNYGYTF
j_gene: TRBJ1-2
d_gene: TRBD1
abundance: NA
v_gene: TRBV10-3

CDR3nt: TGTGCCAGCAGGGAAGCGGGAGGGCCTCGTGAGACCCAGTACTTC
CDR3aa: CASREAGGPRETQYF
j_gene: TRBJ2-5
d_gene: TRBD2
abundance: NA
v_gene: TRBV6-1

CDR3nt: TGCGCCAGCAGCTTGGAAGGGGGAGTTCGAAGCGAGCAGTACTTC
CDR3aa: CASSLEGGVRSEQYF
j_gene: TRBJ2-7
d_gene: NA
abundance: few
v_gene: TRBV5-1